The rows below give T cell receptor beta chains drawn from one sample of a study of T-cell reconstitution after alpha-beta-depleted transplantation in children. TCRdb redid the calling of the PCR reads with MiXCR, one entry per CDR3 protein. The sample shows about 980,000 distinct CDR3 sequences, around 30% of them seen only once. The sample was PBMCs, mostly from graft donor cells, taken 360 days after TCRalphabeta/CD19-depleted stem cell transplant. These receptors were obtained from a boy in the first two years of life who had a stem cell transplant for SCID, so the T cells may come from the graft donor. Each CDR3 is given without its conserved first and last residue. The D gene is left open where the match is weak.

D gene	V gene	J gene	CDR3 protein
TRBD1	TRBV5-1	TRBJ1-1	ASSLATGSTSEAF
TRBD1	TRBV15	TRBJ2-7	ATSRGPEGASYEQY
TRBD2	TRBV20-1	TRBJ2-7	SARGASGGAHEQY
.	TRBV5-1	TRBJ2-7	ASSLDGGPTYEQY
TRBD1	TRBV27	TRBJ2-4	ASSRQGRAKNIQY
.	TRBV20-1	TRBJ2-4	SASGFWGAKNIQY
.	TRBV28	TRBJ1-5	ASTLWGNQPQH
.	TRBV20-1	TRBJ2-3	SASLQGDTQY
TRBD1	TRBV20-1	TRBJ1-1	SARPDRGRRTEAF
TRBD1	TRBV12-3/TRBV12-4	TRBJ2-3	ASMGQALTDTQY
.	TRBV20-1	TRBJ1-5	SARPGHFSNQPQH
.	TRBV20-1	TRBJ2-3	SARDRGGGDYYTQY
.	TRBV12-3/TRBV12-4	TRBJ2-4	ASSPKARQSLNKNIQY
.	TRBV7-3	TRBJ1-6	ASSLFAGSPLH
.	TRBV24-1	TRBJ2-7	ATSDSGGVGFGEQY
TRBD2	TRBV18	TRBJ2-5	ASSLRGLGGETQY
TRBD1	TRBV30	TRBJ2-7	ARTGGVGEQY
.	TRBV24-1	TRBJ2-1	ATSDLKQVNEQF
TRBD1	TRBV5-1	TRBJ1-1	ASIDDRVGEAF
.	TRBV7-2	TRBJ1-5	ASSLEGFQPQH
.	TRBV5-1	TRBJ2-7	ASRLGLWTETYEQY
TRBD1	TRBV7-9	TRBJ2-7	ASSTPGQGTYEQY
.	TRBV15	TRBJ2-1	ATRIRLGSYNEQF
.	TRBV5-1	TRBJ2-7	ASRLSEDEQY
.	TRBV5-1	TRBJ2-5	ASSLAGVGGETQY
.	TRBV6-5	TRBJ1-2	ASSYPGLPESGYT
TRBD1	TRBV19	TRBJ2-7	ASSIGSGGVYEQY
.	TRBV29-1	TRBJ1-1	SVELDSVNTEAF
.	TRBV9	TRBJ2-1	ASSVEGHPDNEQF
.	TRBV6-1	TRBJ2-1	ASSRALTEIHEQF
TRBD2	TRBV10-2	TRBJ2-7	ASSVPERGLAYEQY
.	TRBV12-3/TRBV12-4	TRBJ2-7	ASSAQGTLYEQY
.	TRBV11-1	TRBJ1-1	ASSLWGQGPVTNTEAF
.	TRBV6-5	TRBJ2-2	ASSYSTTVGWNTGELF
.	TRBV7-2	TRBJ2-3	ASSLGVLLTDTQY
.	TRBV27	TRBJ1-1	ASSFQQGITEAF
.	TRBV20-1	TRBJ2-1	SARDPEGPYDPYNEQF
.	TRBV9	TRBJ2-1	ASSPRPPGNEQF
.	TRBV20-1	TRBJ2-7	SARETGGEQY